The 5 T cell receptor beta chains below come from one sample, sequenced in a study of T-cell memory formation after mild COVID-19 listed by TCRdb under 2021. The method was 5' RACE. This sample was sequenced with an Illumina NovaSeq 6000. The public reads were reanalyzed by TCRdb: fastp trimming at Q25, MiXCR alignment, in-frame beta chains only. Merged by CDR3 protein, the rows form single entries marked with the most common genes and DNA. The sample records 250,000 to 350,000 distinct CDR3 sequences, about 16% of which are singletons. About a fifth of the sample lies in the top ten. Specimen: PBMCs or a T cell subset sorted from them (not recorded which). Receptors originate from a man aged 18 to 29 who had mild COVID-19 (a few samples of this study predate the infection). The sample titles of this study are shuffled in the database, so cell type and time point are left out; the donor was told from shared clones.

This sequence joins TRBV29-1 and TRBJ1-4; no reliable D call. Trimming removed 0 bases from V and 8 bases from J, with 7 bases in between. CDR1 is SQVTM and CDR2 is ANQGSEA in the germline V gene. This CDR3 has 12 residues. This CDR3 reads CSVEDGREKLFF. The CDR3 bases are TGCAGCGTTGAAGATGGTCGCGAAAAACTGTTTTTT.

This CDR3 reads CSVEDSGTRRQYF. CDR3 nucleotides: TGCAGCGTTGAAGACTCCGGGACTAGGAGGCAGTATTTT. The chain employs TRBV29-1 and TRBJ2-3, with 8 bases matching TRBD2. The V segment lost 0 bases and the J segment 11 bases; nucleotides outside the gene matches: 7. The CDR3 runs to 13 residues. Germline-derived CDR1 and CDR2 are SQVTM and ANQGSEA.

Ten or more counts support this clonotype. The chain combines TRBV7-3 with TRBJ2-1; D possibly corresponds to TRBD2 (5 bases). The germline V gene has CDR1 SGHTA and CDR2 FQGTGA. The V end was cut by 3 bases, the J end by 0 bases, with 12 bases between. CDR3 length: 16 amino acids. Here the CDR3 reads CASSLESGSSYNEQFF. In nucleotides, the CDR3 is TGTGCCAGCAGCTTGGAAAGCGGTAGCTCCTACAATGAGCAGTTCTTC.

This CDR3 reads CASSPRQGADTGELFF. As DNA, the CDR3 is TGTGCCAGCTCACCAAGACAGGGGGCCGACACCGGGGAGCTGTTTTTT. V gene TRBV18 combines with J gene TRBJ2-2; 10 nucleotides match TRBD1. The CDR3 consists of 16 residues. CDR1 and CDR2 (germline): KGHSH, LQKENI. The J segment lost 3 bases and the V segment lost 2 bases, leaving 3 bases of the junction unmatched.

This clonotype was observed a handful of times. The V gene is TRBV7-8, the J gene TRBJ2-6, with 7 bases identical to TRBD1. This CDR3 is 17 amino acids long. The V gene's germline CDR1 is SGHVS and CDR2 FQNEAQ. V shed 5 bases, J shed 4 bases, and the junction held 11 bases outside the gene matches. CDR3 loop: CASSRSTGSFGANVLTF. The DNA of the CDR3 is TGTGCCAGCAGCCGATCGACAGGGAGTTTCGGGGCCAACGTCCTGACTTTC.